This T cell receptor (beta chain) was sequenced for a study of patients and donors after allogeneic stem cell transplantation. Germline V gene lookup returns CDR1 MGHRA and CDR2 YSYEKL. The ends were cut back, 4 bases at V and 3 bases at J, with 15 bases in the middle. The CDR3 has 16 amino acids. In TCRdb, the RT-PCR reads were re-called with MiXCR into one record per CDR3 protein. The sample has 900,000 to 1,000,000 distinct CDR3 sequences, roughly 18% seen once. This sequence joins TRBV4-1 and TRBJ2-2; a weak D match, TRBD2 (5 bases). The sample comprised blood, either unsorted or a sorted T cell fraction (not recorded which). This TCR was recovered from a human donor who was either an allogeneic HSCT recipient or a stem cell or donor lymphocyte infusion donor (not recorded which). It is not recorded whose cells these are; they may come from a transplant donor. CDR3 nucleotides: TGCGCCAGCAGCCCCCCCGGGGTTGTAGACACCGGGGAGCTGTTTTTT. Protein sequence: CASSPPGVVDTGELFF.